This TCR beta chain originates from a study of blood T cell repertoires in COVID-19. Study information: Both acute and convalescent COVID-19 samples were obtained from the United States, Italy and Spain.

The V and J ends lost 6 bases and 4 bases respectively, with 10 bases between them. The CDR3 loop spans 12 amino acids. Germline V CDR1 and CDR2: SEHNR, FQNEAQ (reference sequence). The method was immunoSEQ multiplex PCR; TCRdb's version includes in-frame clones alone and lacks a portion of them. The data show 130,000 to 150,000 clones, with roughly 86% seen just once and around 1.9% held by the top ten. The sequence derives from an older man with acute or convalescent COVID-19. The source material was peripheral blood. The rearrangement joins TRBV7-9 to TRBJ2-7, with D perhaps TRBD1 (6 bases). The CDR3 DNA reads as TGTGCCAGCAGACCAACAGGGTACGAGCAGTACTTC. It translates to CASRPTGYEQYF.